This T cell receptor (beta chain) was sequenced in a study of T-cell reconstitution after alpha-beta-depleted transplantation in children. Findings and limits, study-wide: Certain patients had high TCRbeta diversity at day 60, and it came from recipient T cells and thymic progenitors that survived. Where alpha-beta T cells came from about two months after transplant was reportedly several hundred expanded graft clones. It was newly produced T cells that mostly accounted for T-cell counts and diversity one year after transplant.

Only a few counts were recorded for this clonotype. Its antigen remains unidentified. CDR1 is SNHLY and CDR2 is FYNNEI in the germline V gene. The CDR3 contains 13 residues. V lost 8 bases to trimming and J lost 1 base, with 11 bases between them. The library targeted TCRbeta and was prepared with unique molecular identifiers. TCRdb itself ran the PCR reads through MiXCR, one entry per CDR3 protein. The data hold more than 400,000 distinct CDR3 sequences, with 9.5% to 12% observed a single time. This TCR was sampled from a female patient between 2 and 10 years old who had a stem cell transplant for aplastic anemia, so the T cells may come from the graft donor. The sample in question was PBMCs, mostly from graft donor cells, obtained 180 days after TCRalphabeta/CD19-depleted stem cell transplant. This chain uses TRBV2 with TRBJ1-2; D ambiguous. The CDR3 sequence is CASGSVYNYGYTF. The DNA for the CDR3 is TGTGCCAGCGGCTCGGTTTATAACTATGGCTACACCTTC.